These 15 T cell receptor beta chains originate from one sample sequenced in a study of control samples from healthy donors and cancer patients (TCRdb year 2020). Library method: the immunoSEQ multiplex PCR assay. This immuneACCESS table, as held by TCRdb, lists in-frame sequences with V and J called but not all clones. Of the missing ones, under half trace to an unresolved V gene in checked studies; the others have no known cause. This sample has 200,000 to 250,000 clones in its table, and roughly 94% of those were observed once. The ten largest clones capture around 1.5% of the sample. Sequenced: blood. These receptors all stem from a man aged 50-59 years in good health.

V gene TRBV6-5 combines with J gene TRBJ1-1; D perhaps matches TRBD1 (5 bases). Germline CDR1 is MNHEY and CDR2 is SVGAGI. The V gene lost 1 base and the J gene lost 1 base, with 10 bases spanning the gap. The CDR3 has 15 residues. CDR3 DNA: TGTGCCAGCAGTTACTTGGGCAGGGAGAACACTGAAGCTTTCTTT. It is translated as CASSYLGRENTEAFF.

V is TRBV7-2 and J is TRBJ2-1; 9 positions match TRBD1. The CDR3 covers 16 residues. Losses at the gene ends were 7 bases for V and 2 bases for J; bases not matched to a gene: 9. Germline values: CDR1 SGHTA, CDR2 FQGNSA. The CDR3 is CASTVSGTGTYNEQFF. The DNA of the CDR3 is TGTGCCAGCACCGTCTCCGGGACAGGGACCTACAATGAGCAGTTCTTC.

V is TRBV12-5 and J is TRBJ1-5; no firm D call. Germline V gene sequence: CDR1 LGHNT, CDR2 FRNRAP. The germline V and J ends were trimmed by 1 base and 9 bases, with 7 bases remaining between them. The CDR3 extends over 12 amino acids. CDR3 coding DNA: TGTGCTAGTGGTTTGGCGGCAGGGCCCCAGCATTTT. This sequence encodes CASGLAAGPQHF.

The chain recombines TRBV19 with TRBJ2-3, with TRBD1 matching over 9 bases. With V trimmed by 2 bases and J by 6 bases, 9 bases remained unmatched. The CDR3 spans 16 residues. CDR1 and CDR2 (germline): LNHDA, SQIVND (reference sequence). The DNA for the CDR3 is TGTGCCAGTAGTATAACAGGACAGGGGATGGGGGATACGCAGTATTTT. This translates into CASSITGQGMGDTQYF.

This chain uses TRBV10-2 with TRBJ2-2; TRBD1 agrees at 8 bases. The CDR3 has 15 residues. The J segment lost 6 bases and the V segment lost 2 bases, leaving 5 bases of the junction unmatched. Germline V gene lookup returns CDR1 WSHSY and CDR2 SAAADI. Here the CDR3 DNA reads TGCGCCAGCAGTGAGCCGACAGGGGTGTCCGGGGAGCTGTTTTTT. Its protein product is CASSEPTGVSGELFF.

The rearrangement links TRBV6-5 to TRBJ1-2, with D hard to call. CDR1 is MNHEY, CDR2 SVGAGI, per germline. V was pared by 2 bases and J by 4 bases, with 8 bases between. The CDR3 totals 13 residues. In DNA form, the CDR3 reads TGTGCCAGCAGTTACGATTGGAGCTATGGCTACACCTTC. Its protein product is CASSYDWSYGYTF.

The chain recombines TRBV6-1 with TRBJ1-1, with D perhaps TRBD1 (6 bases). V was trimmed by 2 bases and J by 2 bases, leaving 15 bases between them. This CDR3 has 16 residues. Germline V CDR1 and CDR2: MNHNS, SASEGT. CDR3 nucleotide sequence: TGTGCCAGCAGTGAATTGCAGGGGTCACATAACACTGAAGCTTTCTTT. It specifies CASSELQGSHNTEAFF.

The chain employs TRBV9 and TRBJ1-1, with a possible D match to TRBD1 (5 bases). Germline CDR1 SGDLS, CDR2 YYNGEE. V was shortened by 4 bases and J by 1 base, with 8 bases between the two germline ends. CDR3 length equals 13 residues. The CDR3 bases are TGTGCCAGCAGCCCAACAGGGAACACTGAAGCTTTCTTT. This codes for CASSPTGNTEAFF.

This chain uses TRBV5-1 with TRBJ1-1, with D maybe TRBD1 (5 bases). The CDR3 spans 14 residues. Trimming cost V 2 bases and J 4 bases, with 12 bases left between them. Germline V gene lookup returns CDR1 SGHRS and CDR2 YFSETQ. DNA of the CDR3: TGCGCCAGCAGCTTTGGGGGTAGCGCCACTGAAGCTTTCTTT. Its protein is CASSFGGSATEAFF.

The rearrangement joins TRBV5-1 to TRBJ2-2, with D unresolved. This CDR3 contains 16 residues. Germline V gene sequence: CDR1 SGHRS, CDR2 YFSETQ. Trimming pared 0 bases from V and 1 base from J, leaving 10 bases between. The CDR3 reads CASSLDFRENTGELFF. The DNA of the CDR3 is TGCGCCAGCAGCTTGGATTTCAGAGAGAACACCGGGGAGCTGTTTTTT.

The J gene is TRBJ1-2, the V gene TRBV12-3 or TRBV12-4; D is unresolved. Trimming removed 6 bases from V and 4 bases from J, with 6 bases in between. CDR3 length: 11 amino acids. The CDR3: CASSEGYGYTF. CDR3 coding DNA: TGTGCCAGCAGCGAAGGCTATGGCTACACCTTC.

The count of this clone is one. The CDR3 reads CASSDSGVAKNIQYF. The CDR3 DNA reads TGTGCCAGCAGTGACTCGGGGGTAGCCAAAAACATTCAGTACTTC. J is TRBJ2-4 and V is TRBV6-4, with D perhaps assigned TRBD1 or TRBD2 (5 bases each). Germline V gene lookup returns CDR1 MRHNA and CDR2 SNTAGT. This CDR3 region has 15 residues. V lost 0 bases to trimming and J lost 0 bases, with 6 bases between them.

V is TRBV19 and J is TRBJ1-2; the D is unclear. The CDR3 loop spans 13 amino acids. CDR1 and CDR2 (germline): LNHDA, SQIVND (reference sequence). Trimming pared 8 bases from V and 8 bases from J, leaving 18 bases between. As DNA, the CDR3 is TGTGCCAGTGCGCAGGAGATTTTCTACGGCTACACCTTC. Translating gives CASAQEIFYGYTF.

The chain joins TRBV2 to TRBJ2-2; the D is unclear. Germline-derived CDR1 and CDR2 are SNHLY and FYNNEI. The ends were cut back, 5 bases at V and 5 bases at J, with 6 bases in the middle. This CDR3 comprises 12 residues. CDR3 loop: CASSIGTGELFF. CDR3 nucleotides: TGTGCCAGCAGTATCGGGACCGGGGAGCTGTTTTTT.

The V and J genes are TRBV7-8 and TRBJ2-3, with 10 bases fitting TRBD1. Germline V gene lookup returns CDR1 SGHVS and CDR2 FQNEAQ. This CDR3 comprises 14 residues. J gave up 4 bases and V 5 bases, and 3 bases lay outside the gene matches. The CDR3 loop reads CASSRTGGPDTQYF. CDR3 bases: TGTGCCAGCAGCCGGACAGGGGGACCAGATACGCAGTATTTT.